This TCR beta chain was identified during a study of cytotoxic CD8 clonotypes in ibrutinib-treated CLL. With V trimmed by 7 bases and J by 2 bases, 19 bases remained unmatched. Germline V gene data show CDR1 as SNHLY and CDR2 as FYNNEI. There are 18 residues in the CDR3. Regarding the study as a whole: Rare overall, public clonotypes shrank or held steady under therapy.

As to this clone: Antigen unknown.

Profiling relied on immunoSEQ multiplex PCR, and the TCRdb table lists in-frame clones only, not all of them. The repertoire holds about 50,000 clones, with roughly 49% as singletons. TCR beta libraries used approximately 2 micrograms of genomic DNA from cryopreserved PBMCs. The TCR was taken from a human donor with chronic lymphocytic leukemia. The gene calls are TRBV2 and TRBJ1-2; 7 nucleotides align to TRBD1. The sample consisted of PBMCs, taken at disease progression, from a patient treated with ibrutinib. CDR3 DNA: TGTGCCAGCACCGGAAAACCAGGGGGGGTCCAAAAAAACTATGGCTACACCTTC. The encoded protein is CASTGKPGGVQKNYGYTF.